The 2 T cell receptor beta chains in this list originate from one sample, sequenced in a study of control samples from healthy donors and cancer patients. TCRdb's copy holds only in-frame clones and misses some; the assay was immunoSEQ multiplex PCR. Among more than 100,000 clones, roughly 89% were seen once, and the ten largest hold under 9%. The sequenced sample was PBMCs. The receptors shown here come from a man between 50 and 59 years old with head and neck cancer.

The chain employs TRBV7-6 and TRBJ2-2, with 14 bases that match TRBD2. The CDR3 has 18 residues. After removal of 4 bases from V and 1 base from J, the junction contained 5 bases not matched to a gene. Germline V CDR1 and CDR2: SGHVS, FNYEAQ. Here the CDR3 DNA reads TGTGCCAGCAGCTCCGGGACTAGCGGGAGTTGGAACACCGGGGAGCTGTTTTTT. This gives the protein CASSSGTSGSWNTGELFF.

About this clone: A far larger clone is just one base off, so this is likely a read error. This rearrangement joins TRBV6-6 to TRBJ1-2, with D uncertain. CDR1 is MNHNY, CDR2 SVGAGI, per germline (reference sequence). Trimming cost V 4 bases and J 0 bases, with 3 bases left between them. The CDR3 is made up of 12 amino acids. The CDR3 is CASSSTNYGYTF. DNA for the CDR3: TGTGCCAGCAGTTCAACTAACTATGGCTACACCTTC.